Included here is one TCR beta chain sequence, with context. The germline gives CDR1 MNHEY, CDR2 SVGAGI. Deletions cut 0 bases from V and 3 bases from J, with 11 bases between. The CDR3 is made up of 16 amino acids. Sequencing was performed with immunoSEQ multiplex PCR; in TCRdb, only in-frame clones are kept and a portion is missing. The sample holds roughly 73,000 clones, over 75% seen once. This sample stems from a study of radiotherapy plus CTLA-4 blockade in lung cancer. Participants had chemo-refractory metastatic non-small-cell lung cancer and were treated with focal radiation plus ipilimumab CTLA-4 blockade.

The sequenced sample was peripheral blood, obtained from a patient treated with radiotherapy plus ipilimumab. The receptor was isolated from a human donor with non-small cell lung cancer that progressed on radiotherapy plus ipilimumab. This chain links TRBV6-5 with TRBJ1-4, with no clear D. The CDR3: CASSYSNGVANEKLFF. DNA for the CDR3: TGTGCCAGCAGTTACTCGAACGGGGTGGCTAATGAAAAACTGTTTTTT.